The present T cell receptor beta chain was sequenced within a study of T-cell memory formation after mild COVID-19. Whole-study context: TCR clusters were mostly donor specific.

Study-level points and caveats: Mainly in CM and EM were contracting CD4+ clones; CD8+ were in EMRA. Specificity for SARS-CoV-2 was not confirmed among the second-wave clones peaking on day 37.

This clonotype showed up just a few times. What it recognizes is unknown. The 5'RACE method, run with constant-segment primers, produced TCR alpha and TCR beta cDNA libraries (carrying sample barcodes and UMIs). TCRdb recomputed calls from the 5' RACE reads with MiXCR, one row per CDR3 protein. The data show about 270,000 distinct CDR3 sequences, about 17% seen once. The germline CDR1 and CDR2 sequences are SNHLY and FYNNEI. This CDR3 has 18 amino acids. Trimming removed 6 bases from V and 5 bases from J; junction bases left unmatched: 15. This sequence joins TRBV2 and TRBJ2-4, with 11 nucleotides matching TRBD2. The receptor was isolated from a man aged 18-30 years who had mild COVID-19 (a few samples of this study predate the infection). Cell type and time point are not known. Sequenced material: PBMCs or a T cell subset sorted from them (not recorded which). The CDR3 bases are TGTGCCAGCAGAGGGGAGGTCCTAGCGGGGGGCTGGCAAAACATTCAGTACTTC. It specifies CASRGEVLAGGWQNIQYF. Full variable domain (missing parts from reference TRBV2 and TRBJ2-4): EPEVTQTPSHQVTQMGQEVILRCVPISNHLYFYWYRQILGQKVEFLVSFYNNEISEKSEIFDDQFSVERPDGSNFTLKIRSTKLEDSAMYFCASRGEVLAGGWQNIQYFGAGTRLSVL.